This is a list of T cell receptor beta chains from one sample in a study of early T cells in non-severe SARS-CoV-2 infection. TCRdb reprocessed the 5' RACE reads with MiXCR, giving one entry per CDR3 protein. The sample holds 35,000 to 50,000 distinct CDR3 sequences, around a quarter seen once. The sequences come from whole blood, collected at baseline. These receptors all stem from an adult who was a healthcare worker with PCR-confirmed SARS-CoV-2 infection or an uninfected control (not recorded which). Each CDR3 is given with its conserved first and last residue. The D gene is left open where the match is weak. Some rows have no size entry. The others give once, few or many, or a class for an expanded clone.

j_call	d_call	clone_size	v_call	cdr3_nt	cdr3_aa
TRBJ2-1	-	medium-sized	TRBV6-4	TGTGCCAGCAGTGACGGCAGGGCCCCTGGCAATGAGCAGTTCTTC	CASSDGRAPGNEQFF
TRBJ2-7	TRBD1	many	TRBV12-3/TRBV12-4	TGTGCCAGCAGTTTAGGGGGACAGGGGTACGAGCAGTACTTC	CASSLGGQGYEQYF
TRBJ1-5	-	-	TRBV30	TGTGCCTGGAGTAGACAAGACAATCAGCCCCAGCATTTT	CAWSRQDNQPQHF
TRBJ2-7	-	-	TRBV5-6	TGTGCCAGCAGCCCCGGGAACCCCTACGAGCAGTACTTC	CASSPGNPYEQYF
TRBJ2-7	-	-	TRBV12-3/TRBV12-4	TGTGCCAGCAGCGTTTCTAGCGAAGTCCACGAGCAGTACTTC	CASSVSSEVHEQYF
TRBJ2-4	TRBD2	few	TRBV4-1	TGCGCCAGCAGCCAAGCCCCCTCAACTAGCGGGGGGGCCCTCGGCAAAAACATTCAGTACTTC	CASSQAPSTSGGALGKNIQYF
TRBJ2-5	TRBD2	many	TRBV20-1	TGCAGTGCTAGAGGGACTAGCATGAAAGAGACCCAGTACTTC	CSARGTSMKETQYF
TRBJ2-3	-	many	TRBV3-1	TGTGCCAGCAGCCCCGGGTCTCGTAGGGATACGCAGTATTTT	CASSPGSRRDTQYF
TRBJ1-2	-	-	TRBV21-1	TGTGCCAGCTGGACTTACTATGGCTACACCTTC	CASWTYYGYTF
TRBJ2-3	-	few	TRBV5-4	TGTGCCAGCAGCCCGGATAGGGGGGCGAGGACAGATACGCAGTATTTT	CASSPDRGARTDTQYF
TRBJ1-4	-	-	TRBV6-1	TGTGCCAGCAGTTCTTACAGCGGGACAACTAATGAAAAACTGTTTTTT	CASSSYSGTTNEKLFF
TRBJ2-1	-	-	TRBV7-8	TGTGCCAGCAGCTCCGCCGGGACTTTAACTTACAATGAGCAGTTCTTC	CASSSAGTLTYNEQFF
TRBJ1-2	-	-	TRBV19	TGTGCCAGTAGTACCGAGACAGGAATTAACTATGGCTACACCTTC	CASSTETGINYGYTF
TRBJ2-3	TRBD2	few	TRBV10-3	TGTGCCATCAGTTCTAGCGGGGGGGCCTATACAGATACGCAGTATTTT	CAISSSGGAYTDTQYF
TRBJ2-5	-	-	TRBV3-1	TGTGCCAGCACCCGCGGAGTCAGAGGGACCCAGTACTTC	CASTRGVRGTQYF
TRBJ2-3	-	-	TRBV5-1	TGCGCCAGCAGCTTTATACAGGGTAGCACAGATACGCAGTATTTT	CASSFIQGSTDTQYF
TRBJ2-5	TRBD1	few	TRBV20-1	TGCAGTGGACAGGGACAAGAGACCCAGTACTTC	CSGQGQETQYF
TRBJ1-5	-	few	TRBV19	TGTGCCAGTAGTTCCAATCAGCCCCAGCATTTT	CASSSNQPQHF
TRBJ2-4	-	few	TRBV6-2/TRBV6-3	TGTGCCAGCAGCGATAGAGGGACATCCAAAAACATTCAGTACTTC	CASSDRGTSKNIQYF
TRBJ2-5	-	few	TRBV11-2	TGTGCCAGCAGCTTACTAGGCAGTCGGAGAGAGACCCAGTACTTC	CASSLLGSRRETQYF
TRBJ2-5	TRBD1	-	TRBV7-6	TGTGCCAGCAGCTTGGGGACAGGGCCTCTACAAGAGACCCAGTACTTC	CASSLGTGPLQETQYF
TRBJ1-2	TRBD1	few	TRBV29-1	TGCAGCGCCGGACAGGGCTATGGCTACACCTTC	CSAGQGYGYTF
TRBJ2-1	TRBD2	many	TRBV18	TGTGCCAGCTCACCGGGAGGGGCCAATGAGCAGTTCTTC	CASSPGGANEQFF
TRBJ1-1	-	-	TRBV20-1	TGCAGTACCTCGGACCAGAACACTGAAGCTTTCTTT	CSTSDQNTEAFF